This T cell receptor beta chain was found in a study of cytomegalovirus exposure and HLA in healthy donors. The V and J ends lost 7 bases and 6 bases respectively, with 25 bases between them. This CDR3 spans 17 amino acids. Germline V gene sequence: CDR1 SGHRS, CDR2 YFSETQ. PCR employed 60 Vbeta and 13 Jbeta primers. TCRdb's table, derived via immunoSEQ multiplex PCR, lists solely in-frame clones and lacks some. The sample consists of some 160,000 clones, around 80% of them appearing once. This clone has just one count. The chain couples TRBV5-1 to TRBJ2-2; D perhaps matches TRBD1 (6 bases). Input material: PBMCs. This receptor was taken from a man aged 18 to 29 in good health and CMV-seronegative. The CDR3: CASGPGHKGLVSGELFF. In DNA form, the CDR3 reads TGCGCCAGCGGACCGGGACACAAAGGTCTGGTATCCGGGGAGCTGTTTTTT.